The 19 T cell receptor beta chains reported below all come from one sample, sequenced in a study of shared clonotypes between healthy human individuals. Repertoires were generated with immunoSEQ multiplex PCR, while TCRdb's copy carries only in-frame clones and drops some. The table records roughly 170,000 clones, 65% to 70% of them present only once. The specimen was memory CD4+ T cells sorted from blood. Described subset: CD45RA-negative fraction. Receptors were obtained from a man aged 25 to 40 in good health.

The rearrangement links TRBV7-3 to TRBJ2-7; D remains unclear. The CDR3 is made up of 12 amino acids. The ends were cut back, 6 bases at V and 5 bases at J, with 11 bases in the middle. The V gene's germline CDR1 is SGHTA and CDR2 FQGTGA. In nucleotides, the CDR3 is TGTGCCAGCAGGCGTCAGGTCCACGAGCAGTACTTC. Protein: CASRRQVHEQYF.

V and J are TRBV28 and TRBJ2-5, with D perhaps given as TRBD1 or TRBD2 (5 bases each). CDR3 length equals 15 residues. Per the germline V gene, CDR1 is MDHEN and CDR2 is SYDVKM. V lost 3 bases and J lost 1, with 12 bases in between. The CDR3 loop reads CASSFGGTTQETQYF. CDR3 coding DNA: TGTGCCAGCAGTTTTGGGGGAACCACCCAAGAGACCCAGTACTTC.

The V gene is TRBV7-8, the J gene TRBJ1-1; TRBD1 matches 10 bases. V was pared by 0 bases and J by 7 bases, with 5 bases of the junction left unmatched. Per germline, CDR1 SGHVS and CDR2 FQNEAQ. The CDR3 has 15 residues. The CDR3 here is CASSLAGTGVSEAFF. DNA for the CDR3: TGTGCCAGCAGCTTAGCCGGGACAGGGGTTAGTGAAGCTTTCTTT.

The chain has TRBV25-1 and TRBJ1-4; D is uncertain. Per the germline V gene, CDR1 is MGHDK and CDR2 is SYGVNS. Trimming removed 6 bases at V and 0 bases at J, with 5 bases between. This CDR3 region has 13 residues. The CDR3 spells CASSRATNEKLFF. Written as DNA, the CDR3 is TGTGCCAGCAGCCGCGCAACTAATGAAAAACTGTTTTTT.

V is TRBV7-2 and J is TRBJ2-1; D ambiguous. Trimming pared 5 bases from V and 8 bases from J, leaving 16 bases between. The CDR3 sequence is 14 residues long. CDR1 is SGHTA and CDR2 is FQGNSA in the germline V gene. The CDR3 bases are TGTGCCAGCAGCCTTCAGGCTGGAGTTGATGAGCAGTTCTTC. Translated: CASSLQAGVDEQFF.

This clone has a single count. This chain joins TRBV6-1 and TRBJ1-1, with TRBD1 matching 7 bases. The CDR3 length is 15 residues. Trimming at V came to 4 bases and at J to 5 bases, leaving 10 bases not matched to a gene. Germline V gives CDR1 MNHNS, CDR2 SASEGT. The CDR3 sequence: CASSVDRVSRTEAFF. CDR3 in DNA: TGTGCCAGCAGTGTAGACAGGGTTAGCAGGACTGAAGCTTTCTTT.

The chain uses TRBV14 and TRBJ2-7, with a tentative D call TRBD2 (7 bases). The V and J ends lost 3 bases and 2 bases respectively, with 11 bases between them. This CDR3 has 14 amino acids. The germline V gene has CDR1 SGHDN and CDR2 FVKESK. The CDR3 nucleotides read TGTGCCAGCAGCCACGGGGGGACAACCTACGAGCAGTACTTC. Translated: CASSHGGTTYEQYF.

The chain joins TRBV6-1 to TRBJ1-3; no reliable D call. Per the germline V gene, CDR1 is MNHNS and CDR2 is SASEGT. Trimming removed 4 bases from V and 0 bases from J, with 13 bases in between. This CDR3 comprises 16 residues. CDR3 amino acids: CASSGKAVLSGNTIYF. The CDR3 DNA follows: TGTGCCAGCAGTGGAAAGGCCGTCCTCTCTGGAAACACCATATATTTT.

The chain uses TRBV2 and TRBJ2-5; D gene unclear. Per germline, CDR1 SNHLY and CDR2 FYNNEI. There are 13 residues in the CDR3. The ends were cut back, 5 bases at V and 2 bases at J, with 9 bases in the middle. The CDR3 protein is CASSPYTQETQYF. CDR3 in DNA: TGTGCCAGCAGTCCGTATACTCAAGAGACCCAGTACTTC.

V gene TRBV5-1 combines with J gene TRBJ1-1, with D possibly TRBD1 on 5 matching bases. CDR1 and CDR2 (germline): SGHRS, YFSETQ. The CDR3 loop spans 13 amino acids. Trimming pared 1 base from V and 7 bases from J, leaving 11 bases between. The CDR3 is CASSLRQGYEAFF. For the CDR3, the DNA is TGCGCCAGCAGCTTGAGGCAGGGCTATGAAGCTTTCTTT. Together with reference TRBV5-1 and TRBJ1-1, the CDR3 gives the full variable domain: KAGVTQTPRYLIKTRGQQVTLSCSPISGHRSVSWYQQTPGQGLQFLFEYFSETQRNKGNFPGRFSGRQFSNSRSEMNVSTLELGDSALYLCASSLRQGYEAFFGQGTRLTVV.

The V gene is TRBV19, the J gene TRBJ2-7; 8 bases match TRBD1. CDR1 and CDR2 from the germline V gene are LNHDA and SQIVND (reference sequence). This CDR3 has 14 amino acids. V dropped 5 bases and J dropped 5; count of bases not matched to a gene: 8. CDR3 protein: CASSPRQGTHEQYF. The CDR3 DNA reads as TGTGCCAGTAGTCCGCGACAGGGGACCCACGAGCAGTACTTC.

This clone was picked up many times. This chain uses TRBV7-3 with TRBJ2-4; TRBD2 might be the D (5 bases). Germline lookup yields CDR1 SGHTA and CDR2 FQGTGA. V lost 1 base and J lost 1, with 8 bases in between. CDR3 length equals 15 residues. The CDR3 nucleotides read TGTGCCAGCAGCTTAAACTCGGGGGCCAAAAACATTCAGTACTTC. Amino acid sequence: CASSLNSGAKNIQYF.

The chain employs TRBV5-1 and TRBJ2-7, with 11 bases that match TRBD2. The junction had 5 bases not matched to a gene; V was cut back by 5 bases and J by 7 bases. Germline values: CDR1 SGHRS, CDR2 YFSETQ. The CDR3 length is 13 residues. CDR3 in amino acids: CASRLAGGGEQYF. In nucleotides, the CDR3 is TGCGCCAGCAGGCTAGCGGGAGGTGGGGAGCAGTACTTC. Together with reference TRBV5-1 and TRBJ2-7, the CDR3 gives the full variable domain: KAGVTQTPRYLIKTRGQQVTLSCSPISGHRSVSWYQQTPGQGLQFLFEYFSETQRNKGNFPGRFSGRQFSNSRSEMNVSTLELGDSALYLCASRLAGGGEQYFGPGTRLTVT.

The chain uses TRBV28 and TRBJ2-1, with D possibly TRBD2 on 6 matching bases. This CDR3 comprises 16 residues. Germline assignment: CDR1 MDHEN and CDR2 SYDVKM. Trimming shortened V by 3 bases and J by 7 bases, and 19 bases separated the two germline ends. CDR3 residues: CASSFFGRNLQNEQFF. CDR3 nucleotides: TGTGCCAGCAGTTTTTTCGGGAGAAATTTGCAGAATGAGCAGTTCTTC.

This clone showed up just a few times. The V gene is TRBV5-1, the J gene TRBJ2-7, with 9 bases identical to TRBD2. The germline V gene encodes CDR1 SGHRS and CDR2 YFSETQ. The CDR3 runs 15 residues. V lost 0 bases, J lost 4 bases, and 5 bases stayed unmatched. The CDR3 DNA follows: TGCGCCAGCAGCTTGGGGCCTAGCGGGGAGTACGAGCAGTACTTC. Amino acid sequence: CASSLGPSGEYEQYF. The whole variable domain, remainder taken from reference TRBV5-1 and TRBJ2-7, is KAGVTQTPRYLIKTRGQQVTLSCSPISGHRSVSWYQQTPGQGLQFLFEYFSETQRNKGNFPGRFSGRQFSNSRSEMNVSTLELGDSALYLCASSLGPSGEYEQYFGPGTRLTVT.

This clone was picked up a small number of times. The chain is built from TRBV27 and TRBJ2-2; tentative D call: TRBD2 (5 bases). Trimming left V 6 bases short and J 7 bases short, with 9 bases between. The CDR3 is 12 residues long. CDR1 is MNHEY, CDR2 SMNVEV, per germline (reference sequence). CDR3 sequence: CASRGVVGELFF. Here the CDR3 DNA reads TGTGCCAGCAGGGGAGTGGTCGGGGAGCTGTTTTTT.

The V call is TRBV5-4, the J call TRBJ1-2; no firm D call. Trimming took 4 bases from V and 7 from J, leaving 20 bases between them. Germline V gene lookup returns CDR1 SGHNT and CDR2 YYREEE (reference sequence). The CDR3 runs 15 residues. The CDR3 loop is CASSRQAPTAAGYTF. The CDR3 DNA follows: TGTGCCAGCAGCCGCCAGGCGCCAACAGCGGCTGGCTACACCTTC.

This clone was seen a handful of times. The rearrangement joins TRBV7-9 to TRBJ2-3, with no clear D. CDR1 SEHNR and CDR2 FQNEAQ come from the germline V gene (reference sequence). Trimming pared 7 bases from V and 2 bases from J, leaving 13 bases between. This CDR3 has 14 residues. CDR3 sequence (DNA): TGTGCCAGCACCCAGCCCCCGGTCACAGATACGCAGTATTTT. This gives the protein CASTQPPVTDTQYF.

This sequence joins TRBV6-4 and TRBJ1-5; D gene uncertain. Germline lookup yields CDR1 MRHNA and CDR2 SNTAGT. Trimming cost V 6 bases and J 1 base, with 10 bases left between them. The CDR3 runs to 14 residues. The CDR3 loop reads CASSEEGSNQPQHF. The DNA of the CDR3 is TGTGCCAGCAGCGAAGAAGGGAGCAATCAGCCCCAGCATTTT.